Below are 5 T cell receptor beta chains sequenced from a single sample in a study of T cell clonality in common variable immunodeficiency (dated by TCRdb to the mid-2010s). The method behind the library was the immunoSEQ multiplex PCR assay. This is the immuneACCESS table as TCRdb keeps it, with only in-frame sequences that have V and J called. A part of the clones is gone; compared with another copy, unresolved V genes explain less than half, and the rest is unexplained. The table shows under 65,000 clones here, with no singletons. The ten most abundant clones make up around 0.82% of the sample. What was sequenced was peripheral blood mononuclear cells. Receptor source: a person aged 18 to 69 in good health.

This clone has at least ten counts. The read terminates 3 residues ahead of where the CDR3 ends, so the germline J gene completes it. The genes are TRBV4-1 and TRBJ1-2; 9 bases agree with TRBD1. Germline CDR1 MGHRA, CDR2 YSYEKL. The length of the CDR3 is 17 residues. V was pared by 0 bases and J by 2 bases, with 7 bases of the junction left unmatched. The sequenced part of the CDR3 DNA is TGCGCCAGCAGCCAAGAATTTTACGGGACAGGGAACTATGGC. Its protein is CASSQEFYGTGNYG. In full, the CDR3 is CASSQEFYGTGNYGYTF.

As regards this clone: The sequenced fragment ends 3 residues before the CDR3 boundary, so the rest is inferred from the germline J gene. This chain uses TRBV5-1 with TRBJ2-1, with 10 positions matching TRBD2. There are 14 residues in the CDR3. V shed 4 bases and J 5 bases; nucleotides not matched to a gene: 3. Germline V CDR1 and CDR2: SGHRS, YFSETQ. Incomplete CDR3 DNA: TGCGCCAGCAGCCATGGACTAGCGGACAATGAG. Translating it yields CASSHGLADNE. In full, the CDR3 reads CASSHGLADNEQFF.

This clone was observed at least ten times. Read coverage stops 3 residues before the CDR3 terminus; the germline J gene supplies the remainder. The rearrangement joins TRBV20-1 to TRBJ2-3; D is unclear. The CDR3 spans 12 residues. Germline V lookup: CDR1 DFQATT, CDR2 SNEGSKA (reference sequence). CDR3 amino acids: CSARAVQETQYF. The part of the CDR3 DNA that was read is TGCAGTGCTAGGGCAGTCCAAGAGACG.

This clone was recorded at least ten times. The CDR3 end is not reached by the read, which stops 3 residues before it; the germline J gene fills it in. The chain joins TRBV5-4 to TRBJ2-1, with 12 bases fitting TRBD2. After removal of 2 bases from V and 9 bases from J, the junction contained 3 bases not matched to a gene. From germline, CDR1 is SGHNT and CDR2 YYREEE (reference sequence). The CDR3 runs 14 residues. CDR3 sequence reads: CASSFLAGGVEQFF. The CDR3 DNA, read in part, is TGTGCCAGCAGCTTCCTAGCGGGAGGGGTTGAG.

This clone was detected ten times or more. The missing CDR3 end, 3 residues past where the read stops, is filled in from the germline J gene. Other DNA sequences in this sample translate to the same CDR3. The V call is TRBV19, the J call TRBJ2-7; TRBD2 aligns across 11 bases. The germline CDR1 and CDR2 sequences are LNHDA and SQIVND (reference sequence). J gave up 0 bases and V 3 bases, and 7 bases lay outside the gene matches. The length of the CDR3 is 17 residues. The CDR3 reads CASSIGGLAGDSYEQYF. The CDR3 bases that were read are TGTGCCAGTAGTATCGGTGGACTAGCGGGCGACTCCTACGAG. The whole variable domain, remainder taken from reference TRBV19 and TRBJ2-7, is DGGITQSPKYLFRKEGQNVTLSCEQNLNHDAMYWYRQDPGQGLRLIYYSQIVNDFQKGDIAEGYSVSREKKESFPLTVTSAQKNPTAFYLCASSIGGLAGDSYEQYFGPGTRLTVT.